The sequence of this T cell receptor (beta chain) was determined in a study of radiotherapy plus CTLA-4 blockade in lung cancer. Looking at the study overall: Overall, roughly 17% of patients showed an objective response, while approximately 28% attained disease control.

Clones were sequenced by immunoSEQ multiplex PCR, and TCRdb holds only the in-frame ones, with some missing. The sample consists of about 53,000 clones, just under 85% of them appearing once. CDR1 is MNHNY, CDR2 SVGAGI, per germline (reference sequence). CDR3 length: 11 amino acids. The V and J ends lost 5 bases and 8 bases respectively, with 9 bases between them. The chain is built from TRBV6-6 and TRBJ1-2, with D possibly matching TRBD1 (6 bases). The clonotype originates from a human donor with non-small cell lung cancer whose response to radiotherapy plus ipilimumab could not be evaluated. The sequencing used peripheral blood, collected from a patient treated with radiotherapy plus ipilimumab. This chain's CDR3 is CASSNREGYTF. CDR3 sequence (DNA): TGTGCCAGCAGTAACAGGGAAGGCTACACCTTC.